Below are 27 T cell receptor beta chains sequenced from a single sample in a study of immune aging and cytomegalovirus after organ transplant. Documented time point: five sample-tagged time points from pre-transplant (day -1) to day 368 post-transplant, pooled. BD Rhapsody targeted mRNA and AbSeq chemistry was used for microwell cell capture and library preparation. TCRdb fed the single-cell sequencing reads into MiXCR, producing one record per CDR3 protein. The sample lists around 21,000 distinct CDR3 sequences, about a third occurring once. The antigens of these receptors remain unknown. Source: CMV peptide-activated CD4+ and CD8+ T cells sorted from blood, taken at five time points, pooled. Subset here: sorted CD8+CD137+ and CD4+CD154+ T cells after about 12 h CMV IE-1 peptide stimulation. These receptors all stem from a female donor who had a heart transplant and CMV viremia.

This clonotype is medium-sized in the sample. Written as DNA, the CDR3 is TGTGCCACCAGTGACTCTATGACAGGTACCTACAATGAGCAGTTCTTC. It encodes CATSDSMTGTYNEQFF. This chain connects TRBV24-1 to TRBJ2-1; perhaps TRBD1 as D (6 bases). V lost 4 bases, J lost 2 bases, and 14 bases lay in between. The V gene's germline CDR1 is KGHDR and CDR2 SFDVKD. The CDR3 covers 16 residues.

Relative to its sample, this clonotype is large. No DNA is shown, since the ends of the CDR3 on it are uncertain; the CDR3 is the one TCRdb lists. CDR3: CASSKESWGRGSTTEAFF. The rearrangement joins TRBV21-1 to TRBJ1-1; no DNA check was done on the table's D call, TRBD1. TRBV21-1 is a pseudogene. From its first to its last residue, the CDR3 has 18 amino acids.

Concerning this clonotype: One end of the junction fails to match germline, which may point to a read error. The V gene is TRBV3-1, the J gene TRBJ2-7, with D tentatively TRBD1 (5 bases). The V gene's germline CDR1 is LGHDT and CDR2 YNNKEL (reference sequence). The CDR3 has 15 amino acids. CDR3 coding DNA: TGTGCCAGCAGCCAAATGTTGCAGGGCTCCCACGAGCAGTACTTC. It specifies CASSQMLQGSHEQYF.

The chain joins TRBV29-1 to TRBJ1-1, with 7 bases that match TRBD1. CDR1 is SQVTM and CDR2 is ANQGSEA in the germline V gene. The CDR3 runs 12 residues. Trimming removed 6 bases from V and 5 bases from J; junction bases left unmatched: 6. The CDR3 DNA follows: TGCAGCGTGGACAGGAGCCAGACTGAAGCTTTCTTT. Its translation is CSVDRSQTEAFF.

The CDR3 DNA reads as TGTGCCAGCCTTTCGTGGGGAAACACCATATATTTT. It codes for CASLSWGNTIYF. V usage is TRBV7-2 and J usage is TRBJ1-3; D unresolved. V lost 8 bases to trimming and J lost 4 bases, with 9 bases between them. CDR3 size: 12 residues. Germline V gene sequence: CDR1 SGHTA, CDR2 FQGNSA.

V is TRBV11-1 and J is TRBJ2-7; D possibly corresponds to TRBD2 (6 bases). The CDR3 totals 14 residues. Per germline, CDR1 SGHAT and CDR2 FQDESV (reference sequence). The V gene lost 5 bases and the J gene lost 8 bases, with 19 bases spanning the gap. The chain's CDR3 is CASSEGAQGGKQYF. The DNA of the CDR3 is TGTGCCAGCAGCGAAGGGGCCCAGGGAGGAAAGCAGTACTTC.

By frequency in the sample, this clonotype is medium-sized (0.01 to 0.1%). The rearrangement links TRBV5-1 to TRBJ2-1, with D possibly TRBD1 on 6 matching bases. Germline-derived CDR1 and CDR2 are SGHRS and YFSETQ. The CDR3 spans 13 residues. V lost 2 bases and J 4 bases, leaving 7 bases between the germline ends. The CDR3 DNA sequence: TGCGCCAGCAGCTTCACAGGGTACAATGAGCAGTTCTTC. Protein sequence: CASSFTGYNEQFF. Full variable domain (outside the CDR3, taken from reference TRBV5-1 and TRBJ2-1): KAGVTQTPRYLIKTRGQQVTLSCSPISGHRSVSWYQQTPGQGLQFLFEYFSETQRNKGNFPGRFSGRQFSNSRSEMNVSTLELGDSALYLCASSFTGYNEQFFGPGTRLTVL.

This clonotype was observed many times. The V and J genes are TRBV18 and TRBJ2-1; D call uncertain. The CDR3 is 12 residues long. In germline, CDR1 is KGHSH, CDR2 LQKENI. Trimming took 3 bases from V and 5 from J, leaving 5 bases between them. CDR3 region: CASSPGDNEQFF. CDR3 nucleotide sequence: TGTGCCAGCTCACCTGGGGACAATGAGCAGTTCTTC.

This clonotype is deemed medium-sized. V gene TRBV20-1 combines with J gene TRBJ2-1; tentatively, D is TRBD1 (5 bases). Trimming removed 0 bases from V and 8 bases from J, with 23 bases in between. Germline values: CDR1 DFQATT, CDR2 SNEGSKA (reference sequence). The CDR3 loop spans 17 amino acids. CDR3 bases: TGCAGTGCTAGAGATAATGGGGCTAGGGGATTTATGGATGAGCAGTTCTTC. It is translated as CSARDNGARGFMDEQFF.

A few counts support this clonotype. In DNA, the CDR3 is TGTGCCAGCAGCTTAGCAGGGACAGTGTGTCATGAGCAGTTCTTC. It specifies CASSLAGTVCHEQFF. The genes are TRBV7-6 and TRBJ2-1; 7 bases map to TRBD1. CDR3 length: 15 amino acids. Germline-derived CDR1 and CDR2 are SGHVS and FNYEAQ. Trimming cost V 0 bases and J 8 bases; bases outside gene matches: 7.

The CDR3 sequence is CSARIARGLAGEQYF. The CDR3 DNA is TGCAGTGCTAGAATCGCGCGAGGACTAGCGGGAGAGCAGTACTTC. The chain links TRBV20-1 to TRBJ2-7; 12 bases are shared with TRBD2. Losses at the gene ends were 2 bases for V and 7 bases for J; bases not matched to a gene: 9. Germline V lookup: CDR1 DFQATT, CDR2 SNEGSKA (reference sequence). The CDR3 sequence is 15 residues long.

The gene calls are TRBV11-2 and TRBJ2-2, with D possibly matching TRBD1 (5 bases). Germline V gene sequence: CDR1 SGHAT, CDR2 FQNNGV. V dropped 3 bases and J dropped 0 bases, with 11 bases sitting between them. The CDR3 spans 16 residues. CDR3 bases: TGTGCCAGCAGCTTCGCCGGACACTCGAACACCGGGGAGCTGTTTTTT. This sequence encodes CASSFAGHSNTGELFF.

This clonotype was seen ten or more times. The V and J genes are TRBV3-1 and TRBJ2-2; the D call may be TRBD1 or TRBD2 (6 bases each). This CDR3 is 16 amino acids long. Deletions cut 1 base from V and 6 bases from J, with 15 bases between. Germline V gene data show CDR1 as LGHDT and CDR2 as YNNKEL (reference sequence). The CDR3 sequence is CASSQGPGARAGELFF. In nucleotides, the CDR3 is TGTGCCAGCAGCCAAGGTCCGGGGGCGAGAGCCGGGGAGCTGTTTTTT. The whole variable domain, remainder taken from reference TRBV3-1 and TRBJ2-2, is DTAVSQTPKYLVTQMGNDKSIKCEQNLGHDTMYWYKQDSKKFLKIMFSYNNKELIINETVPNRFSPKSPDKAHLNLHINSLELGDSAVYFCASSQGPGARAGELFFGEGSRLTVL.

The sample holds a few counts of this clonotype. The junction departs from germline at one end; a sequencing error may be responsible. The genes are TRBV28 and TRBJ2-7, with D unclear. The CDR3 is 11 amino acids. Germline V gene data show CDR1 as MDHEN and CDR2 as SYDVKM. CDR3 sequence: CASSGPCEQHF. The CDR3 DNA reads as TGTGCCAGCTCAGGTCCCTGCGAGCAGCACTTC.

This chain links TRBV20-1 with TRBJ2-3, with TRBD2 matching 8 bases. The germline V gene has CDR1 DFQATT and CDR2 SNEGSKA (reference sequence). The CDR3 totals 14 residues. J lost 5 bases, V lost 6 bases, and 10 bases had no gene match. The CDR3 loop is CSAPGLEYLDTQYF. The CDR3 DNA sequence: TGCAGTGCCCCGGGACTAGAGTACCTAGATACGCAGTATTTT.

The chain uses TRBV20-1 and TRBJ2-7, with D hard to call. The germline CDR1 and CDR2 sequences are DFQATT and SNEGSKA (reference sequence). The CDR3 runs 13 residues. V was pared by 3 bases and J by 2 bases, with 11 bases between. The CDR3 reads CSASILVAYEQYF. The CDR3 DNA reads TGCAGTGCTAGTATACTCGTAGCCTACGAGCAGTACTTC.

The sample holds one count of this clonotype. The genes are TRBV6-1 and TRBJ2-6, with no clear D. The CDR3 runs 16 residues. Germline lookup yields CDR1 MNHNS and CDR2 SASEGT. Trimming cost V 5 bases and J 0 bases, with 11 bases left between them. CDR3 bases: TGTGCCAGCAGTCCCGAGGACGGCTCTGGGGCCAACGTCCTGACTTTC. Protein sequence: CASSPEDGSGANVLTF.

V is TRBV11-2 and J is TRBJ1-1, with D possibly being TRBD1 (6 bases). Trimming took 0 bases from V and 4 from J, leaving 12 bases between them. The CDR3 runs 15 residues. From germline, CDR1 is SGHAT and CDR2 FQNNGV. The CDR3 is CASSLEPGATTEAFF. In DNA form, the CDR3 reads TGTGCCAGCAGCTTAGAACCGGGGGCAACCACTGAAGCTTTCTTT.

Judged by abundance, this clonotype is medium-sized (0.01 to 0.1%). The rearrangement joins TRBV14 to TRBJ1-1; TRBD1 might be the D (5 bases). The CDR3 spans 16 residues. Trimming took off 0 bases at V and 3 bases at J, with 14 bases between the two ends. Germline values: CDR1 SGHDN, CDR2 FVKESK. The CDR3 DNA sequence: TGTGCCAGCAGCCAAGAAATGGGTGCGGGGCACACTGAAGCTTTCTTT. This translates into CASSQEMGAGHTEAFF. The full variable domain, with the rest looked up from reference TRBV14 and TRBJ1-1, is EAGVTQFPSHSVIEKGQTVTLRCDPISGHDNLYWYRRVMGKEIKFLLHFVKESKQDESGMPNNRFLAERTGGTYSTLKVQPAELEDSGVYFCASSQEMGAGHTEAFFGQGTRLTVV.

The chain couples TRBV11-3 to TRBJ2-2; 7 bases line up with TRBD1. V lost 6 bases to trimming and J lost 10 bases; unmatched junction nucleotides: 11. The CDR3 is 14 residues long. Germline V lookup: CDR1 SGHNT, CDR2 YENEEA. The CDR3 bases are TGTGCCAGCAGTTGGGATGACAGGGACGCGGAGCTGTTTTTT. Its protein product is CASSWDDRDAELFF.

V is TRBV20-1 and J is TRBJ1-2; 10 positions match TRBD1. The J segment lost 0 bases and the V segment lost 0 bases, leaving 16 bases of the junction unmatched. CDR1 is DFQATT and CDR2 is SNEGSKA in the germline V gene (reference sequence). The CDR3 consists of 20 residues. CDR3 sequence: CSARDLGGQGVVTPNYGYTF. The CDR3 DNA is TGCAGTGCTAGAGATTTGGGCGGACAGGGGGTTGTTACCCCTAACTATGGCTACACCTTC.

This clonotype was observed at least ten times. The chain couples TRBV9 to TRBJ2-1; 8 bases fit TRBD2. The CDR3 runs to 15 residues. Germline CDR1 and CDR2: SGDLS and YYNGEE. The V segment lost 0 bases and the J segment 4 bases; nucleotides outside the gene matches: 3. The CDR3 region has the DNA TGTGCCAGCAGCGTAGACCCTAGCGGGTACAATGAGCAGTTCTTC. This gives the protein CASSVDPSGYNEQFF.

Regarding this clonotype: One end of the junction does not line up with germline, which may come from a read error. V gene TRBV20-1 combines with J gene TRBJ2-1; TRBD1 aligns across 10 bases. This CDR3 comprises 14 residues. Germline V gene data show CDR1 as DFQATT and CDR2 as SNEGSKA (reference sequence). The CDR3 DNA follows: TGCAGTGCTCTGGGGACAGGGGCCTACAATGAGCAGTCCTTC. It encodes CSALGTGAYNEQSF.

This clonotype was seen more than once but under ten times. The CDR3 nucleotides are TGTGCCAGCAGTCCACAACAGGGGGGAGTCTATGGCTACACCTTC. As protein: CASSPQQGGVYGYTF. The gene calls are TRBV28 and TRBJ1-2; 8 bases fit TRBD1. Losses at the gene ends were 5 bases for V and 4 bases for J; bases not matched to a gene: 9. The CDR3 runs to 15 residues. CDR1 is MDHEN, CDR2 SYDVKM, per germline.

There are many counts of this clonotype. This may be a read error: a much more frequent sequence differs by one nucleotide. This chain links TRBV24-1 with TRBJ1-2, with a tentative D call TRBD1 (6 bases). This CDR3 comprises 13 residues. Germline CDR1 and CDR2: KGHDR and SFDVKD. CDR3 in DNA: TGTGCCACCAGTGTCGAACAGGGTTGGGGCTACGCCTTC. It translates to CATSVEQGWGYAF.

About this clonotype: This may come from a read error, since a much larger clone is one base off. The V call is TRBV6-1, the J call TRBJ1-6, with D unresolved. There are 15 residues in the CDR3. Germline CDR1 and CDR2: MNHNS and SASEGT. V shed 4 bases and J shed 7 bases, with 14 bases lying between them. The DNA of the CDR3 is TGTGCCAGCAGTGGTTATGACGGAAGAAATTCACCCCTCCACTTT. Its protein is CASSGYDGRNSPLHF.

This clonotype was detected ten times or more. A read error may explain this, as a much larger clone is one base away. The V call is TRBV3-1, the J call TRBJ2-5, with TRBD2 matching 9 bases. CDR1 LGHDT and CDR2 YNNKEL come from the germline V gene (reference sequence). The V segment lost 5 bases and the J segment 3 bases; nucleotides outside the gene matches: 10. The CDR3 runs 16 residues. The CDR3 DNA reads as TGTGCCAGCAGCGCCGCTAGTAGCGGGGGAGAAGAGACCCAGTACTTC. It specifies CASSAASSGGEETQYF.